These 5 T cell receptor beta chains came from one sample sequenced in a study of cytomegalovirus exposure and HLA in healthy donors. This PCR relied on a set of 60 Vbeta primers and 13 Jbeta primers. Data came from immunoSEQ multiplex PCR; TCRdb stores just in-frame clones and leaves some out. This sample has 40,000 to 55,000 clones; 70% to 80% occur once, and the top ten carry roughly 3.3%. The sequencing sample was made of PBMCs. The receptor source for this set is a woman between 25 and 40 years old in good health and CMV-seronegative.

J is TRBJ2-7 and V is TRBV29-1; 11 nucleotides line up with TRBD2. The CDR3 is 13 residues long. From germline, CDR1 is SQVTM and CDR2 ANQGSEA. With 7 bases clipped from V and 3 bases from J, the junction kept 5 bases outside the gene matches. In DNA form, the CDR3 reads TGCAGCGCTACGACTAGCGGGAACTACGAGCAGTACTTC. Amino acids: CSATTSGNYEQYF.

The genes are TRBV6-5 and TRBJ2-5; no clear D. This CDR3 region has 12 residues. V was pared by 2 bases and J by 6 bases, with 7 bases between. Germline V gene sequence: CDR1 MNHEY, CDR2 SVGAGI. The CDR3 loop is CASSYEVKTQYF. In DNA form, the CDR3 reads TGTGCCAGCAGTTACGAGGTGAAGACCCAGTACTTC.

CDR3 sequence: CAFGTGGTDTQYF. The CDR3 DNA follows: TGTGCCTTCGGGACAGGGGGCACAGATACGCAGTATTTT. The J gene is TRBJ2-3, the V gene TRBV30, with 10 bases lining up with TRBD1. V shed 7 bases and J 1 base; nucleotides not matched to a gene: 2. CDR3 length: 13 residues. Germline-derived CDR1 and CDR2 are GTSNPN and SVGIG (reference sequence).

The table lists this clone with a count of one. This chain connects TRBV6-5 to TRBJ1-2; D uncertain. CDR3 length: 15 residues. CDR1 is MNHEY, CDR2 SVGAGI, per germline. The V end was cut by 6 bases, the J end by 4 bases, with 18 bases between. This CDR3 reads CASRPTEAHPYGYTF. In DNA, the CDR3 is TGTGCCAGCAGACCTACAGAAGCACACCCCTATGGCTACACCTTC.

V usage is TRBV6-1 and J usage is TRBJ2-1; maybe TRBD1 (5 bases). CDR3 length equals 14 residues. Germline values: CDR1 MNHNS, CDR2 SASEGT. Between the trimmed V and J ends, which lost 7 bases and 1 base, there was a span of 11 bases. This CDR3 reads CASNQGRSYNEQFF. The CDR3 nucleotides read TGTGCCAGCAATCAGGGTAGGTCCTACAATGAGCAGTTCTTC.